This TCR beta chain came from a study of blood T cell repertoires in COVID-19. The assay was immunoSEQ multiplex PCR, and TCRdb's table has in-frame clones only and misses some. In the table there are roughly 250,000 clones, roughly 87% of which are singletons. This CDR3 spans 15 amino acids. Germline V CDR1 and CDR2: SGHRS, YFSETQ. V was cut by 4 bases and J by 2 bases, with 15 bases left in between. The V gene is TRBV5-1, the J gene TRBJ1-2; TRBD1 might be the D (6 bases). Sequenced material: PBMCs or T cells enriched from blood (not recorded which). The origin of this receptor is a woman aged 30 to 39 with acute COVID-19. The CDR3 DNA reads TGCGCCAGCAGCCAGGGGACGGCGCCGAACTATGGCTACACCTTC. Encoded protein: CASSQGTAPNYGYTF.